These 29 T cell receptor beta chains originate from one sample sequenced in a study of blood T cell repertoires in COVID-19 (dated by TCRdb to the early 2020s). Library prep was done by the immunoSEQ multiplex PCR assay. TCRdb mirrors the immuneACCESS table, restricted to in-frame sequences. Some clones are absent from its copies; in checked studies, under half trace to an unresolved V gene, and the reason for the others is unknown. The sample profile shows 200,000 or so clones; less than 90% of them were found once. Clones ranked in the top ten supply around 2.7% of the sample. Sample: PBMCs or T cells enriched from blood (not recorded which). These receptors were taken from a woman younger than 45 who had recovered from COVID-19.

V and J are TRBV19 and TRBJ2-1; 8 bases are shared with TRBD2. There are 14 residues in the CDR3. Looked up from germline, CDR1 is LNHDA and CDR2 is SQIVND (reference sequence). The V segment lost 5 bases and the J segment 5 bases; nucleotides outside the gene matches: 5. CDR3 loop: CASSYQRGNNEQFF. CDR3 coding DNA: TGTGCCAGTAGTTACCAGCGGGGGAACAATGAGCAGTTCTTC.

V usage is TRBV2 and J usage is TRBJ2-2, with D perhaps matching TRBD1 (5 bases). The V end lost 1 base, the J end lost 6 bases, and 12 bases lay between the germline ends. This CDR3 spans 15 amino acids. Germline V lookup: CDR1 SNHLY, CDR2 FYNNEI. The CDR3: CASSEVQVLSGELFF. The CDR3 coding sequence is TGTGCCAGCAGTGAAGTACAGGTACTCTCCGGGGAGCTGTTTTTT. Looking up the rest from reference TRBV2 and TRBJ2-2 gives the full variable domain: EPEVTQTPSHQVTQMGQEVILRCVPISNHLYFYWYRQILGQKVEFLVSFYNNEISEKSEIFDDQFSVERPDGSNFTLKIRSTKLEDSAMYFCASSEVQVLSGELFFGEGSRLTVL.

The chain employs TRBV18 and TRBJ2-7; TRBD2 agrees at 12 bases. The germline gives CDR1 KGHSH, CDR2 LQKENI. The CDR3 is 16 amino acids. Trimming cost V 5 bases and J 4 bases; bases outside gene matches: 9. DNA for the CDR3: TGTGCCAGCTCAGCAATTCCCGGGACTAGCGGGTACGAGCAGTACTTC. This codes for CASSAIPGTSGYEQYF.

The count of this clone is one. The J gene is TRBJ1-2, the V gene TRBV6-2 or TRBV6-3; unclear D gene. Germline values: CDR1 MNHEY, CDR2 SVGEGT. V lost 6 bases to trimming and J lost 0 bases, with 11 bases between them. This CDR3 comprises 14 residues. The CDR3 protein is CASSPYSSNYGYTF. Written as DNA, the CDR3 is TGTGCCAGCAGCCCCTACAGCTCTAACTATGGCTACACCTTC.

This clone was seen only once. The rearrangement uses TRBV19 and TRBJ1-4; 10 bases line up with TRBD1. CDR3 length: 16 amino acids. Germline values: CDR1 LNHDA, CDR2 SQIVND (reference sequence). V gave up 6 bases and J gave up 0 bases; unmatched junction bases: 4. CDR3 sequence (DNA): TGTGCCAGTAGCTGGGACAGGGGTGCAACTAATGAAAAACTGTTTTTT. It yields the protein CASSWDRGATNEKLFF.

DNA for the CDR3: TGTGCCAGCAGCTTTCCGGTAGGGACATTATCGAACACTGAAGCTTTCTTT. Translated, it gives CASSFPVGTLSNTEAFF. V and J are TRBV7-6 and TRBJ1-1; tentatively, D is TRBD1 (6 bases). The CDR3 contains 17 residues. Germline lookup yields CDR1 SGHVS and CDR2 FNYEAQ. The V end lost 3 bases, the J end lost 1 base, and 18 bases lay between the germline ends.

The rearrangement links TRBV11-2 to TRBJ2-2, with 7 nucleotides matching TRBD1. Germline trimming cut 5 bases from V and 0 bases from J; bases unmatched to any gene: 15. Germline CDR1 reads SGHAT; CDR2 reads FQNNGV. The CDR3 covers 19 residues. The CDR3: CASSLLYRDRHPNTGELFF. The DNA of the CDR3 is TGTGCCAGCAGCCTACTCTATCGGGACAGACACCCGAACACCGGGGAGCTGTTTTTT.

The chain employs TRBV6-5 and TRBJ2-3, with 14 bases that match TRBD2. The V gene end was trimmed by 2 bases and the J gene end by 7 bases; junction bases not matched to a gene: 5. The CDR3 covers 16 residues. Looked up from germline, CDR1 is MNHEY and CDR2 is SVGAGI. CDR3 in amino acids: CASSYLTSGRGNTQYF. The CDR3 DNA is TGTGCCAGCAGTTACCTGACTAGCGGGAGGGGGAATACGCAGTATTTT.

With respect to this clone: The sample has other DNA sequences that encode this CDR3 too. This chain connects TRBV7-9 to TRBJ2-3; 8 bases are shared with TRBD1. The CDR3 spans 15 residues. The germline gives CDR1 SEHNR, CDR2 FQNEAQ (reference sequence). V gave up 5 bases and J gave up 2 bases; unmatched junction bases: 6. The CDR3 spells CASSTGQGLTDTQYF. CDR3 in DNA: TGTGCCAGCAGCACCGGACAGGGTCTCACAGATACGCAGTATTTT.

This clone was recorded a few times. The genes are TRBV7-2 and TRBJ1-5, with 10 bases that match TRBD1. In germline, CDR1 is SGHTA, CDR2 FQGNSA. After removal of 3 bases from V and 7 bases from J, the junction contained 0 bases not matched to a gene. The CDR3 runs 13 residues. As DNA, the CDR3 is TGTGCCAGCAGCTTGACAGGGGGCCAGCCCCAGCATTTT. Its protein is CASSLTGGQPQHF.

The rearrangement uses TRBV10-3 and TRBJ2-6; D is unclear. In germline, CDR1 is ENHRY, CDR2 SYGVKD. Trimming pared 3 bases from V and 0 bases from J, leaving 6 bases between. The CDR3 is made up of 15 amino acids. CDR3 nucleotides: TGTGCCATCAGTGATACGGGCTCTGGGGCCAACGTCCTGACTTTC. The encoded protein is CAISDTGSGANVLTF.

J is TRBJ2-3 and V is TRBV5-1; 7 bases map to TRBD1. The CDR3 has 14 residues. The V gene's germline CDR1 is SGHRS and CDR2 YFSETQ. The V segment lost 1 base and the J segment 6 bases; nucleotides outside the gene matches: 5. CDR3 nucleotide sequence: TGCGCCAGCAGCTTGTCAGGGGGTGAGGATACGCAGTATTTT. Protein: CASSLSGGEDTQYF.

CDR3 sequence: CASSLSRDREYPNEKLFF. As DNA, the CDR3 is TGTGCCAGCAGCCTAAGCCGGGACAGGGAATATCCTAATGAAAAACTGTTTTTT. The chain links TRBV7-6 to TRBJ1-4, with 9 positions matching TRBD1. This CDR3 is built from 18 residues. V shed 5 bases and J 3 bases; nucleotides not matched to a gene: 13. Germline V gene data show CDR1 as SGHVS and CDR2 as FNYEAQ.

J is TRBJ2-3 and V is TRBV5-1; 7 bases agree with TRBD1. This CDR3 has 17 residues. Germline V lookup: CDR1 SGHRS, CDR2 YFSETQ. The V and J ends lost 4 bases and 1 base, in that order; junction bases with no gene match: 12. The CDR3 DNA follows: TGCGCCAGCAGCCCACTCCGGGACAGTGTTCGCACAGATACGCAGTATTTT. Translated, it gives CASSPLRDSVRTDTQYF.

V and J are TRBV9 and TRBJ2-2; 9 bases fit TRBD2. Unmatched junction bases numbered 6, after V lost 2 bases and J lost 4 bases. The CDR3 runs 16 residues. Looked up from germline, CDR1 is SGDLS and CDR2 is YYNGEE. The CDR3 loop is CASSVPSGVSTGELFF. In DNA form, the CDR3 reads TGTGCCAGCAGCGTCCCTAGCGGGGTTAGCACCGGGGAGCTGTTTTTT.

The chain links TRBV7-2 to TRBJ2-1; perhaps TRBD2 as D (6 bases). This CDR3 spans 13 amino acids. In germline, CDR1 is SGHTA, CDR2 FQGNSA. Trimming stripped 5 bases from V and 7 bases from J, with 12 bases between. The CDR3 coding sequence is TGTGCCAGCAGCGGCCGTGGACTAAATGAGCAGTTCTTC. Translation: CASSGRGLNEQFF.

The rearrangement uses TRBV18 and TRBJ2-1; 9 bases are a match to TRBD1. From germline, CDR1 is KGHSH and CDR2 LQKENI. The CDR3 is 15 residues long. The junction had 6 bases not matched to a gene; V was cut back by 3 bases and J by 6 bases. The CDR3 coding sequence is TGTGCCAGCTCACCCGGACAGGGGAATGTCAATGAGCAGTTCTTC. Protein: CASSPGQGNVNEQFF.

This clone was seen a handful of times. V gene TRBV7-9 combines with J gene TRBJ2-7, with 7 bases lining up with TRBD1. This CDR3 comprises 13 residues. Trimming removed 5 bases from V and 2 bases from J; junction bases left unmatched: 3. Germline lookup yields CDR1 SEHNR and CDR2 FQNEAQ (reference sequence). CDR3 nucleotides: TGTGCCAGCAGCGCCGGGACAGCCTACGAGCAGTACTTC. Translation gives CASSAGTAYEQYF.

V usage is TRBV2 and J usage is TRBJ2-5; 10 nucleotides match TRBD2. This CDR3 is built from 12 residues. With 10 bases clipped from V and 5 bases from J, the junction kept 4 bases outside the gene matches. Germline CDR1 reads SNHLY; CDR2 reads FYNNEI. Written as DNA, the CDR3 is TGTGCCATCCCTAGCGGGGGTGAGACCCAGTACTTC. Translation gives CAIPSGGETQYF.

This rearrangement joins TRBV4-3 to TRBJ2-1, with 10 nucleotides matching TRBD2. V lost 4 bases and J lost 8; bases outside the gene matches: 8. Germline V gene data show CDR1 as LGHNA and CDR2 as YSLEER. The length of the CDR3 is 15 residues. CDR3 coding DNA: TGCGCCAGCAGCCCTGTCACTAGCGGGGCGGATGAGCAGTTCTTC. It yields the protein CASSPVTSGADEQFF.

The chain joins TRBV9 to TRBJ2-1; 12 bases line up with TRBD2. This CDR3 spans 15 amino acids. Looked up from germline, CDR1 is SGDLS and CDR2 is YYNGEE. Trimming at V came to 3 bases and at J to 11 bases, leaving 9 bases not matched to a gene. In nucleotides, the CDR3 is TGTGCCAGCAGCGGGAGGACTAGCGGGGCCCCTAAGCAGTTCTTC. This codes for CASSGRTSGAPKQFF.

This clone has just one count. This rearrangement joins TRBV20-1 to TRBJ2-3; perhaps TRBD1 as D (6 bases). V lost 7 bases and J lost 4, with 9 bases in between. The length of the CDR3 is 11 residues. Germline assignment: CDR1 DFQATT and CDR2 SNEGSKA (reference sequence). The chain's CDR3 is CSVQGADTQYF. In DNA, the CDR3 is TGCAGTGTACAGGGAGCAGATACGCAGTATTTT.

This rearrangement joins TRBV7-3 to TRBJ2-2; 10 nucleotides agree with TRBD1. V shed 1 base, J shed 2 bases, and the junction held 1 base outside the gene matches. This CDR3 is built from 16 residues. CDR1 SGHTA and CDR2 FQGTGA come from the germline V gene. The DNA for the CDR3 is TGTGCCAGCAGCTTAAGGACAGGGGGAAACACCGGGGAGCTGTTTTTT. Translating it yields CASSLRTGGNTGELFF.

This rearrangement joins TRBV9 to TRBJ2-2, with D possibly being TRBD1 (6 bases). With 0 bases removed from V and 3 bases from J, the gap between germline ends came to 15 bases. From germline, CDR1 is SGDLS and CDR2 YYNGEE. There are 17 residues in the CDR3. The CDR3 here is CASSVAGGALDTGELFF. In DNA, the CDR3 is TGTGCCAGCAGCGTAGCTGGGGGCGCGTTGGACACCGGGGAGCTGTTTTTT. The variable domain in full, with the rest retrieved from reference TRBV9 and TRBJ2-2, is DSGVTQTPKHLITATGQRVTLRCSPRSGDLSVYWYQQSLDQGLQFLIQYYNGEERAKGNILERFSAQQFPDLHSELNLSSLELGDSALYFCASSVAGGALDTGELFFGEGSRLTVL.

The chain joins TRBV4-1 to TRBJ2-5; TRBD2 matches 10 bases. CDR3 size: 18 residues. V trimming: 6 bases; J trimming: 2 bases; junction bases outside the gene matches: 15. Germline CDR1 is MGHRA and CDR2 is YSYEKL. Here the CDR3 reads CASSPGGSGGTSQETQYF. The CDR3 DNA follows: TGCGCCAGCAGTCCCGGTGGTAGCGGGGGGACGTCACAAGAGACCCAGTACTTC.

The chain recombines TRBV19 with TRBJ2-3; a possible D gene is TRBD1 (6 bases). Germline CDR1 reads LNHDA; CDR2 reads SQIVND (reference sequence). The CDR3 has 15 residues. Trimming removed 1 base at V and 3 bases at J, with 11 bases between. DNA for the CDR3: TGTGCCAGTAGTATAGTGGGCAGGGGTACAGATACGCAGTATTTT. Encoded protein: CASSIVGRGTDTQYF.

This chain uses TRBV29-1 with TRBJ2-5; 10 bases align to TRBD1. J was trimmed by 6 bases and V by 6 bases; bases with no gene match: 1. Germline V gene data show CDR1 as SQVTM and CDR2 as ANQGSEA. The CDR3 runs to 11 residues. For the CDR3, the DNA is TGCAGCGTGGACAGGGGGAAGACCCAGTACTTC. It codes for CSVDRGKTQYF.

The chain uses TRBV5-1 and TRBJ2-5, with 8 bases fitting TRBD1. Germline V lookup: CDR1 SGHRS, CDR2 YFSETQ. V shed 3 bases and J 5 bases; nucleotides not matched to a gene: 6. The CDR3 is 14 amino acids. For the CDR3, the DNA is TGCGCCAGCAGCTCCAGGGGGCGCGAGGAGACCCAGTACTTC. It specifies CASSSRGREETQYF. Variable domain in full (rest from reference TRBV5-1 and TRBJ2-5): KAGVTQTPRYLIKTRGQQVTLSCSPISGHRSVSWYQQTPGQGLQFLFEYFSETQRNKGNFPGRFSGRQFSNSRSEMNVSTLELGDSALYLCASSSRGREETQYFGPGTRLLVL.

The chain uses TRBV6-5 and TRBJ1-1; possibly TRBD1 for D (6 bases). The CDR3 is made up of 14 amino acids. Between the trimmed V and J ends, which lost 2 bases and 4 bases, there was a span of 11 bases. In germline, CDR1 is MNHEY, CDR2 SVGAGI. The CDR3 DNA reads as TGTGCCAGCAGTTACGGGGGCCTGAGCACTGAAGCTTTCTTT. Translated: CASSYGGLSTEAFF.